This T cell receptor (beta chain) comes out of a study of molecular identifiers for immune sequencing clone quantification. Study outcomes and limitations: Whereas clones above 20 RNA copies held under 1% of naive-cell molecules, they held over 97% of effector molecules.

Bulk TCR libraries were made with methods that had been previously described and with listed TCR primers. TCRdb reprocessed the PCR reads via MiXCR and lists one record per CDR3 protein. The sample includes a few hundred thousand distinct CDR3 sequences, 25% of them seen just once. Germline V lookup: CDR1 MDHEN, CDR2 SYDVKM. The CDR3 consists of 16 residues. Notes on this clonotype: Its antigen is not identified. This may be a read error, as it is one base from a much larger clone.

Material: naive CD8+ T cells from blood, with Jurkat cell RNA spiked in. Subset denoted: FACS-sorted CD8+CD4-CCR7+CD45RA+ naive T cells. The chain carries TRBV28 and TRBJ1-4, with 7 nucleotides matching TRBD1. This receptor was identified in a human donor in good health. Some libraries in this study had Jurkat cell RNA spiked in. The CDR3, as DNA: TGTGCCAGCAGTTCGGGACAGCGATACATTAATGAAAAACTGGTTTTT. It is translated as CASSSGQRYINEKLVF.